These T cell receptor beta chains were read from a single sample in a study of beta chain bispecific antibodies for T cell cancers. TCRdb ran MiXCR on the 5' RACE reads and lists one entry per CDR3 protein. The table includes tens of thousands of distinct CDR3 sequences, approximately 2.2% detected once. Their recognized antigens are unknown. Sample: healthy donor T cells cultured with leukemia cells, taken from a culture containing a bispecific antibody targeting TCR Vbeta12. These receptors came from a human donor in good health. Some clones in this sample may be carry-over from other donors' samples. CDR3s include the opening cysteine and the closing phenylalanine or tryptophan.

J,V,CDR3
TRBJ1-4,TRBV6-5,CASSYYGTPSEKLFF
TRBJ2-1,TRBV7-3,CASSFKTSGYNEQFF
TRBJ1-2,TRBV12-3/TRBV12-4,CASSLSQGDGYTF
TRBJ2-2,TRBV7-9,CASSLVLGRSNTGELFF
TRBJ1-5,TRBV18,CASSPYSSDRPQHF
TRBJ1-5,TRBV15,CATSRMRGGNQPQHF
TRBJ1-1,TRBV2,CASRPDIQEAFF
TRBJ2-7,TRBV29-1,CSVVKANEQYF
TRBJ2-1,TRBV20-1,CSASQRAWGEQFF
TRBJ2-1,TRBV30,CASSHSASNEQFF
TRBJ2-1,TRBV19,CASSPSSYNEQFF
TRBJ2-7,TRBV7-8,CASSLRTGGSEQYF
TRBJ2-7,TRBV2,CASTPEGTYEQYF
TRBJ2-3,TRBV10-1,CASSESRVFADTQYF
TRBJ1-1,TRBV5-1,CASSLVRGNTEAFF
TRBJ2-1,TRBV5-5,CASSLIAGGGNEQFF